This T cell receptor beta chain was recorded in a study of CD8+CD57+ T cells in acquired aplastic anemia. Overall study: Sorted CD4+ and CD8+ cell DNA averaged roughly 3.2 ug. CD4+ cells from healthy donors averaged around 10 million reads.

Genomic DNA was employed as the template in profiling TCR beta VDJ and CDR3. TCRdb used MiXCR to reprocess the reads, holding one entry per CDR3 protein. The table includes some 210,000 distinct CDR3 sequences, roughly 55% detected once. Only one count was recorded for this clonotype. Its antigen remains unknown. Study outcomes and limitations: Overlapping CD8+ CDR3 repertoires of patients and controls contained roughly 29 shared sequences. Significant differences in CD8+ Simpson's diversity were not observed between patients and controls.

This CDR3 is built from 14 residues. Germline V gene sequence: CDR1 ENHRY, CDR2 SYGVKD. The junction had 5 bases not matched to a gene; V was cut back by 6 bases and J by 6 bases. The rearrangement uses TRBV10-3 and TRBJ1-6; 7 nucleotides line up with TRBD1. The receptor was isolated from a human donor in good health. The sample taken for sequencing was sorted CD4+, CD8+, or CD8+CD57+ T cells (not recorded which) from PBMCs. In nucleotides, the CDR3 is TGTGCCATCAGACCTAGGGACAGTAATTCACCCCTCCACTTT. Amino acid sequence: CAIRPRDSNSPLHF.